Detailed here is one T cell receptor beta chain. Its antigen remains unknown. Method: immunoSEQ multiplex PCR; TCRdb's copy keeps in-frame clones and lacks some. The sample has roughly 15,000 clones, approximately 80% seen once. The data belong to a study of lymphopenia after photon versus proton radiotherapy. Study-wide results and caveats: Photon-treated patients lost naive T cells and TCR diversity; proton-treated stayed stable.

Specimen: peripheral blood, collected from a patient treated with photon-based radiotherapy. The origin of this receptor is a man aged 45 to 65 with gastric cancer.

The CDR3 nucleotides read TGTGCCAGACAGAGACGGCTCAACACTGAAGCTTTCTTT. It specifies CARQRRLNTEAFF. The chain recombines TRBV21-1 with TRBJ1-1; the D call in the table, TRBD1, was not verified against the DNA. TRBV21-1 is a pseudogene segment. The CDR3 is 13 residues long.